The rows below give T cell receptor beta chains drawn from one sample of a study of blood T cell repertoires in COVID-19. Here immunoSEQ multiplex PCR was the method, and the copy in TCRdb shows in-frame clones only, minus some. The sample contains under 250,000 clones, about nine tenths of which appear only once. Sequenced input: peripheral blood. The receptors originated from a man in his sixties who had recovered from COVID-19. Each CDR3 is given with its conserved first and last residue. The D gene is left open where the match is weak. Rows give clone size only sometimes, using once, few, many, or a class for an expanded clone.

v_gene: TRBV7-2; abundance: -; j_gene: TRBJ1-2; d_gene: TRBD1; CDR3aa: CASSRSIRPGTASYGYTF; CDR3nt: TGTGCCAGCAGCCGCTCAATAAGACCCGGGACAGCTTCCTATGGCTACACCTTC
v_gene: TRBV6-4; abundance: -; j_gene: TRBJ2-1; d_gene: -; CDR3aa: CASSDLGAEQFF; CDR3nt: TGTGCCAGCAGTGACCTGGGGGCTGAGCAGTTCTTC
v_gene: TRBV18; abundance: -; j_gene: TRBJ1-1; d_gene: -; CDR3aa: CASSPPPNINTEAFF; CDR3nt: TGTGCCAGCTCACCACCCCCGAACATCAACACTGAAGCTTTCTTT
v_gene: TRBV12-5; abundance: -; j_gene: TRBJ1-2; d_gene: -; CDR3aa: CASGLFYSSEGYTF; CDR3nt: TGTGCTAGTGGTTTGTTCTATTCATCTGAGGGCTACACCTTC
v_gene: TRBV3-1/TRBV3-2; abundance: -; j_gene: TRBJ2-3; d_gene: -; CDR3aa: CASSYGEVAQYF; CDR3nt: TGTGCCAGCAGCTACGGGGAGGTGGCGCAGTATTTT
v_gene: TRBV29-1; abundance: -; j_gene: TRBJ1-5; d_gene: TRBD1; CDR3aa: CSVRDRENQPQHF; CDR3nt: TGCAGCGTACGGGACAGGGAAAATCAGCCCCAGCATTTT
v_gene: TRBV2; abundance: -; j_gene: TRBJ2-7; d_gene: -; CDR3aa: CASSEALSSYEQYF; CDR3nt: TGTGCCAGCAGTGAAGCGCTAAGCTCCTACGAGCAGTACTTC
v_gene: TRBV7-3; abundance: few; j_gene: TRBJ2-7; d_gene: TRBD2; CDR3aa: CASSLTGPSGEQYF; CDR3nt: TGTGCCAGCAGCTTAACAGGGCCTAGCGGCGAGCAGTACTTC
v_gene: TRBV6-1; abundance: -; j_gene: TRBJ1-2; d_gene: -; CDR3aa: CASSEWGGGYTF; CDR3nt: TGTGCCAGCAGTGAATGGGGGGGCGGCTACACCTTC
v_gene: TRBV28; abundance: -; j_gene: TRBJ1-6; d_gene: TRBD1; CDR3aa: CASRKTGTGGRGSPLHF; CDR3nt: TGTGCCAGCAGAAAAACCGGGACAGGGGGCAGAGGGTCACCCCTCCACTTT
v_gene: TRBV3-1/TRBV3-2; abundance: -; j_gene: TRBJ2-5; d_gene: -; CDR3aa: CASSLAPYQETQYF; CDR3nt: TGTGCCAGCAGCCTAGCTCCGTACCAAGAGACCCAGTACTTC
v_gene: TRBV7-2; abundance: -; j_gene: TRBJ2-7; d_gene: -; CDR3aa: CASSSDRASSYEQYF; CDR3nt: TGTGCCAGCAGCTCCGACAGAGCCTCCTCCTACGAGCAGTACTTC
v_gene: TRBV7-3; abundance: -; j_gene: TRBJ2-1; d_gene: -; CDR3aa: CASSLGLGGYNEQFF; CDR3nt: TGTGCCAGCAGCTTGGGTCTGGGGGGTTACAATGAGCAGTTCTTC
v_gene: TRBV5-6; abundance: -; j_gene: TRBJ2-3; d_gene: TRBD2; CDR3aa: CASRPLAGITDTQYF; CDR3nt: TGTGCCAGCCGCCCACTAGCGGGGATCACAGATACGCAGTATTTT
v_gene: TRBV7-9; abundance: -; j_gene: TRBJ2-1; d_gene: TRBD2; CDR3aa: CASSPRSFGGLYNEQFF; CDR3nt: TGTGCCAGCAGCCCCCGCTCATTCGGGGGACTATACAATGAGCAGTTCTTC
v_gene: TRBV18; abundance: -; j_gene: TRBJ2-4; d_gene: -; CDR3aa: CASSPTQGSKNIQYF; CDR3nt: TGTGCCAGCTCACCCACCCAGGGGTCCAAAAACATTCAGTACTTC
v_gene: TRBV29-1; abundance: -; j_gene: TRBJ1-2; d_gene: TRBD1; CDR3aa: CSVGQGAWIYTF; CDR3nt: TGCAGCGTTGGGCAGGGGGCTTGGATCTACACCTTC
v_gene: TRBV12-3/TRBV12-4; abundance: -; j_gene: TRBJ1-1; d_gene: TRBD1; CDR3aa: CASSKDRGKAFF; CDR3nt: TGTGCCAGCAGTAAAGACAGGGGTAAGGCTTTCTTT
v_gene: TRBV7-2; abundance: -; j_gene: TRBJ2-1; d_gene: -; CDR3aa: CASSLRDINEQFF; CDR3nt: TGTGCCAGCAGCTTACGGGACATCAATGAGCAGTTCTTC
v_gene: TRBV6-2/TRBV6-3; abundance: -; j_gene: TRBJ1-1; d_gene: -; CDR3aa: CASSYSLAREGYIHEAFF; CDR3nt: TGTGCCAGCAGTTACTCTCTCGCCCGGGAGGGATATATACACGAAGCTTTCTTT
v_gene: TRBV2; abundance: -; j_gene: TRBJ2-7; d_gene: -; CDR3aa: CASSDRRGSYEQYF; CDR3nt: TGTGCCAGCAGTGACCGGCGCGGGTCCTACGAGCAGTACTTC
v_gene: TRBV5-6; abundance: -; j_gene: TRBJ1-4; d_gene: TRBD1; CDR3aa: CASNTGTGGRNEKLFF; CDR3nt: TGTGCCAGCAATACCGGGACAGGGGGAAGAAATGAAAAACTGTTTTTT
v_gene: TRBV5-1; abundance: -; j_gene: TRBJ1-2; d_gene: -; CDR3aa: CASRGGNYGYTF; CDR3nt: TGCGCCTCCCGAGGGGGTAACTATGGCTACACCTTC
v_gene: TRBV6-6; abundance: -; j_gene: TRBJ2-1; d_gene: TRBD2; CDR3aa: CASKKPGLAAEQFF; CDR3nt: TGTGCCAGCAAAAAACCGGGACTAGCTGCTGAGCAGTTCTTC
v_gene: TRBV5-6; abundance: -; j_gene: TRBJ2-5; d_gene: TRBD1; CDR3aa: CASSLEGQGWETQYF; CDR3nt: TGTGCCAGCAGCTTGGAAGGACAGGGGTGGGAGACCCAGTACTTC
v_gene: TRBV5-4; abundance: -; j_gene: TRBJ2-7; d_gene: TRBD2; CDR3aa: CASSLSGLADYEQYF; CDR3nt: TGTGCCAGCAGCTTGAGTGGACTAGCAGACTACGAGCAGTACTTC
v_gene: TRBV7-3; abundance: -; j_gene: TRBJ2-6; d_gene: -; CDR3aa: CASSLAGAGANVLTF; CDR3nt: TGTGCCAGCAGCTTAGCCGGGGCTGGGGCCAACGTCCTGACTTTC
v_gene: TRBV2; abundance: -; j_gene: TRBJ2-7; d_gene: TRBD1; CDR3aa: CASTRGRTYEQYF; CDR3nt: TGTGCCAGCACGAGGGGGCGCACCTACGAGCAGTACTTC
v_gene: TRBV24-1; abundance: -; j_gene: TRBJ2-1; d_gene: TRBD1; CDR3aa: CATSEPGTGAYNEQFF; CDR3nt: TGTGCCACCAGTGAACCCGGGACAGGGGCCTACAATGAGCAGTTCTTC
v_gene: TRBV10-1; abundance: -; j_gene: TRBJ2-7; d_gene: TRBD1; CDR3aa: CASSESPGQGSYEQYF; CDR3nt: TGCGCCAGCAGTGAGTCTCCGGGACAGGGATCCTACGAGCAGTACTTC
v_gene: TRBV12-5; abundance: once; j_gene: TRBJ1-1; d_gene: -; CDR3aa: CASGPRGERAEAFF; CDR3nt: TGTGCTAGTGGTCCCCGGGGGGAGAGGGCCGAAGCTTTCTTT
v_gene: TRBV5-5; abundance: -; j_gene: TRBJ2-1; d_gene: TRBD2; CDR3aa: CASSLGLAGGAGDEQFF; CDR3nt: TGTGCCAGCAGCTTGGGACTAGCGGGAGGGGCCGGGGATGAGCAGTTCTTC
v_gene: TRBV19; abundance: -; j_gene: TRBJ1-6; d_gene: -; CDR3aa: CASSGGYNSPLHF; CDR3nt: TGTGCCAGTAGTGGGGGGTATAATTCACCCCTCCACTTT
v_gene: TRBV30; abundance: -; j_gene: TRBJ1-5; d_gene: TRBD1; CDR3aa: CAWSRGQGGGSNQPQHF; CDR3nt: TGTGCCTGGAGTCGGGGACAGGGGGGGGGTAGCAATCAGCCCCAGCATTTT
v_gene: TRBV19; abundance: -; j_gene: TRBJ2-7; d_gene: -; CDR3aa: CASSMQTVTYEQYF; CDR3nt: TGTGCCAGTAGTATGCAGACAGTAACCTACGAGCAGTACTTC
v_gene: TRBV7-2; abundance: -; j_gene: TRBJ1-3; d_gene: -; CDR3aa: CASSLVGGPSGNTIYF; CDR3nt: TGTGCCAGCAGCTTGGTCGGCGGGCCCTCTGGAAACACCATATATTTT
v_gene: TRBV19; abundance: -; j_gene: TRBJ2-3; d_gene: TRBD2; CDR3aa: CASSPAGAGADTQYF; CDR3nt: TGTGCCAGTAGTCCAGCGGGGGCGGGCGCAGATACGCAGTATTTT
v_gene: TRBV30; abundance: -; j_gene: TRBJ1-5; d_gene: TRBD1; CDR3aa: CAWGQGAESAQHF; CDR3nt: TGTGCCTGGGGACAGGGGGCAGAGTCAGCCCAGCATTTT
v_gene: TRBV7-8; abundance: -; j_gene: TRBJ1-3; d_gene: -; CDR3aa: CASSLAWRGKAVSGNTIYF; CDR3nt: TGTGCCAGCAGCTTAGCGTGGAGGGGCAAGGCTGTTTCTGGAAACACCATATATTTT
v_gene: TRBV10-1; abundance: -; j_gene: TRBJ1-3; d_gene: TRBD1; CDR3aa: CASMRYRGPGNTIYF; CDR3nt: TGCGCCAGCATGAGGTACAGGGGGCCTGGAAACACCATATATTTT
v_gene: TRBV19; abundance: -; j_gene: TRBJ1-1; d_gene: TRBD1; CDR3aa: CASSPSPGTGSTEAFF; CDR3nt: TGTGCCAGTAGTCCCTCCCCTGGGACAGGGAGCACTGAAGCTTTCTTT
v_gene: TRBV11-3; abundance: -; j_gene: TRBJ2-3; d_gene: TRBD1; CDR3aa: CASSGDRGYSDTQYF; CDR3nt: TGTGCCAGCAGCGGGGACAGGGGATATTCAGATACGCAGTATTTT
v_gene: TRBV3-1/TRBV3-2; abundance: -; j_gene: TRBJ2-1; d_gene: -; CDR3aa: CASRKTGTGNEQFF; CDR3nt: TGTGCCAGCAGGAAGACAGGGACTGGCAATGAGCAGTTCTTC
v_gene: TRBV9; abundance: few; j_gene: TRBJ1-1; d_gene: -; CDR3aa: CASSVEGMGTLAFF; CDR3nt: TGTGCCAGCAGCGTAGAAGGAATGGGGACTCTGGCTTTCTTT
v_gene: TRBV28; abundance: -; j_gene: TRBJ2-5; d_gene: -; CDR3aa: CASSSGETQYF; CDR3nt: TGTGCCAGCAGTTCCGGAGAGACCCAGTACTTC
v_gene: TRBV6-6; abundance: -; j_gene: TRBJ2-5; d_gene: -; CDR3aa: CASTGQETQYF; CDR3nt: TGTGCCTCTACAGGGCAAGAGACCCAGTACTTC
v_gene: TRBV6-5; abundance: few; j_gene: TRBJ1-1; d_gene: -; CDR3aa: CASSPRRDTEAFF; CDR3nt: TGTGCCAGCAGTCCCCGCAGGGACACTGAAGCTTTCTTT